This T cell receptor beta chain was profiled in a study of blood T cell repertoires in COVID-19. Study-wide background: The study drew acute and convalescent COVID-19 samples from the United States, Italy and Spain. Nucleic acid was either cDNA or gDNA, and it came from T cells, B-cell-depleted T cells, or PBMCs.

Sequencing was performed with immunoSEQ multiplex PCR; in TCRdb, only in-frame clones are kept and a portion is missing. The sample consists of about 330,000 clones, 87% of them appearing once. The age range of participants was about 18 to 100 years, with residence in about two dozen US areas. Either two negative PCRs, clearance, or symptom resolution qualified Cohort 3 donors as recovered. CDR3 length: 12 amino acids. CDR1 SGHDT and CDR2 YYEEEE come from the germline V gene. With 3 bases clipped from V and 8 bases from J, the junction kept 2 bases outside the gene matches. The chain joins TRBV5-6 to TRBJ2-1, with 7 bases matching TRBD1. The TCR comes from a woman in her 30s who had recovered from COVID-19. The sample comprised PBMCs or T cells enriched from blood (not recorded which). The CDR3 spells CASSYDRDEQFF. For the CDR3, the DNA is TGTGCCAGCAGCTACGACAGGGATGAGCAGTTCTTC.